These 3 T cell receptor beta chains originate from one sample sequenced in a study of blood T cell repertoires in COVID-19. TCRdb keeps only in-frame clones here, not all; method: immunoSEQ multiplex PCR. The table shows about 250,000 clones, with about 80% occurring only once. Sequencing was carried out using peripheral blood. The receptors were sampled from a middle-aged man with active or convalescent COVID-19.

This sequence joins TRBV19 and TRBJ1-5; D gene unclear. Germline lookup yields CDR1 LNHDA and CDR2 SQIVND (reference sequence). This CDR3 has 15 amino acids. V was pared by 5 bases and J by 1 base, with 12 bases between. This chain's CDR3 is CASSLEGWSNQPQHF. The CDR3 DNA is TGTGCCAGTAGTCTTGAGGGCTGGAGCAATCAGCCCCAGCATTTT.

The chain links TRBV7-6 to TRBJ1-3; D is unresolved. V lost 4 bases and J 4 bases, leaving 14 bases between the germline ends. Germline CDR1 reads SGHVS; CDR2 reads FNYEAQ. The CDR3 runs 15 residues. CDR3 in DNA: TGTGCCAGCAGCTCCGTCCTTTCGAGAGGAAACACCATATATTTT. Translating it yields CASSSVLSRGNTIYF.

The chain employs TRBV19 and TRBJ1-6, with D perhaps TRBD1 (5 bases). Germline V gives CDR1 LNHDA, CDR2 SQIVND (reference sequence). Trimming cost V 4 bases and J 8 bases, with 15 bases left between them. The CDR3 is 15 amino acids. The CDR3 sequence is CASSRVAQGYSPLHF. CDR3 bases: TGTGCCAGTAGTAGGGTGGCGCAGGGCTATTCACCCCTCCACTTT.